This T cell receptor (beta chain) is drawn from a study of T cell responses to AZD1222 COVID-19 vaccine (dated by TCRdb to about 2021). A note on the overall study: Because spike-specific TCR depth and breadth did not differ between the two schedules, AZD1222 recipients who got a second dose at roughly 4 weeks were pooled with those who got a second dose at roughly 12 weeks. A total of under 250 trial participants underwent TCR sequencing, of whom 200 to 220 had received two doses of AZD1222 and about 25 had received two doses of the MenACWY control vaccine. Trial participants were enrolled into age subgroups of 18-55, 56-69 and 70-plus years, which contained about 150, 28 and 57 TCR-sequenced participants, respectively.

CDR3 length: 17 amino acids, cysteine to phenylalanine. Only CDR3 DNA remains: 51 bases, in frame from the first base. Trimming at the junction amounts to 0 bases on V and 0 bases on J, and the germline ends lie 12 bases apart. CDR1 and CDR2 are read off the germline V gene (reference sequence) as MNHEY and SMNVEV. This specimen's time point label, per the study, means: baseline before first vaccination. Samples from vaccinated people were obtained from the UK trials COV001 and COV002, which included a single-blind randomized controlled phase 2/3 trial of AZD1222 (ChAdOx1 nCoV-19) in healthy adults. Trial participant PBMC samples were collected at day 0 and day 28 after the second dose for TCRbeta chain sequencing. The paper as a whole reports these results and caveats: Because no day 14 peak-response samples were available, repertoires were characterized only after the peak T cell response. Reportedly, almost half of the unique spike-specific TCRs recognized epitopes lying outside the regions that are mutated in the B.1.351 and B.1.1.7 variants. Most participants were white British and females outnumbered males, and the authors suggested that clonal diversity may have been underestimated. Conclusions about previously exposed vaccinees were limited because only six AZD1222 recipients were SARS-CoV-2 seropositive at baseline. In the small 56-69-year group, the increase in depth fell short of significance, most likely because of low power. The whole spike protein was spanned by vaccine-associated CD4 TCRs, and dominant responses were seen in regions 160-218 and 743-854. A significant rise in spike-specific TCR breadth and depth was observed after two AZD1222 doses relative to day 0 and relative to MenACWY recipients.

The CDR3 regions of human TCRbeta chains were analyzed by immunosequencing. Per the original workflow: TCRs in the repertoires were compared against a reference library of SARS-CoV-2-specific TCRs that had been generated with the MIRA antigen-specificity platform. Breadth was defined as the fraction of unique TCRs that were SARS-CoV-2-associated, and depth was defined as the fraction of total T cells that were SARS-CoV-2-associated. Each spike-specific TCR was assigned to its reactive spike region and to a CD4 or CD8 class using the MIRA data. Log10-transformed breadth and depth values were compared by one-way ANOVA with Sidak's multiple comparisons tests. TCRdb provides this immuneACCESS table in a form limited to in-frame rearrangements. Some clones are lacking; in checked studies, under half of them reflect an unresolved V gene, and why the rest are absent is not known. D and trimming were read from the DNA, whereas the V and J calls and clone size are those reported in that table. In this sample the table shows 150,000 or so clones, about 88% of which occur a single time. The top ten hold 4.5% to 6% of the sample.

This clone has more than one count but fewer than ten. Its antigen target is currently unknown. One base away there is no much larger clone; base qualities are not given. This material consisted of peripheral blood, taken on day 0 of AZD1222 vaccination. This TCR was recovered from an adult in good health. The chain couples TRBV27 to TRBJ2-1; matching of 5 bases hints at TRBD1 as the D gene. In nucleotides, the sequence is TGTGCCAGCAGTTTATCATTTGGGCAGGGCTCCTACAATGAGCAGTTCTTC. Its product reads: CASSLSFGQGSYNEQFF.